Included here is one T cell receptor beta chain sequence, with context. Its antigen is as yet unknown. These data come from a study of cytomegalovirus exposure and HLA in healthy donors. General study results and limits: In vitro testing confirmed a few CMV-associated chains as specific for CMV antigens.

Vbeta (60) and Jbeta (13) primers were used in the PCR. TCRdb keeps only in-frame clones here, not all; method: immunoSEQ multiplex PCR. Among some 130,000 clones, around 79% were seen once, and the ten largest hold roughly 1.3%. Germline V gives CDR1 SGHRS, CDR2 YFSETQ. The V gene lost 3 bases and the J gene lost 6 bases, with 12 bases spanning the gap. The length of the CDR3 is 13 residues. The J gene is TRBJ1-1, the V gene TRBV5-1; TRBD1 is a possible D gene (5 bases). The TCR sequence derives from a woman between 40 and 50 years old in good health and CMV-seronegative. The sequenced sample consisted of PBMCs. The CDR3 bases are TGCGCCAGCAGCTCCGTAAGGGGCGCTGAAGCTTTCTTT. This sequence encodes CASSSVRGAEAFF. Filled out from reference TRBV5-1 and TRBJ1-1, the complete variable domain reads KAGVTQTPRYLIKTRGQQVTLSCSPISGHRSVSWYQQTPGQGLQFLFEYFSETQRNKGNFPGRFSGRQFSNSRSEMNVSTLELGDSALYLCASSSVRGAEAFFGQGTRLTVV.